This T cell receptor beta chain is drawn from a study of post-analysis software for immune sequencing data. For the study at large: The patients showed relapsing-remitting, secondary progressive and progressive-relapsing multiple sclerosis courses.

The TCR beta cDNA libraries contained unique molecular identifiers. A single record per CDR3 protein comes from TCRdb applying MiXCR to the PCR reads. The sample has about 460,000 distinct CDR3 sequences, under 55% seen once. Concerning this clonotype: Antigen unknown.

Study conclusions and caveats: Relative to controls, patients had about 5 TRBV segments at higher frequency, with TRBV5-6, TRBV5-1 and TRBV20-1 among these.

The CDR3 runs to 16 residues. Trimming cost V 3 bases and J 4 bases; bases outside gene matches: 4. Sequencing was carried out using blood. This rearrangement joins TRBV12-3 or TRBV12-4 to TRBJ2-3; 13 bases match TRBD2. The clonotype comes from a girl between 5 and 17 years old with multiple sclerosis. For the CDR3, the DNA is TGTGCCAGCAGTTTCGGGACTAGCGGGACCCCAGATACGCAGTATTTT. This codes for CASSFGTSGTPDTQYF.